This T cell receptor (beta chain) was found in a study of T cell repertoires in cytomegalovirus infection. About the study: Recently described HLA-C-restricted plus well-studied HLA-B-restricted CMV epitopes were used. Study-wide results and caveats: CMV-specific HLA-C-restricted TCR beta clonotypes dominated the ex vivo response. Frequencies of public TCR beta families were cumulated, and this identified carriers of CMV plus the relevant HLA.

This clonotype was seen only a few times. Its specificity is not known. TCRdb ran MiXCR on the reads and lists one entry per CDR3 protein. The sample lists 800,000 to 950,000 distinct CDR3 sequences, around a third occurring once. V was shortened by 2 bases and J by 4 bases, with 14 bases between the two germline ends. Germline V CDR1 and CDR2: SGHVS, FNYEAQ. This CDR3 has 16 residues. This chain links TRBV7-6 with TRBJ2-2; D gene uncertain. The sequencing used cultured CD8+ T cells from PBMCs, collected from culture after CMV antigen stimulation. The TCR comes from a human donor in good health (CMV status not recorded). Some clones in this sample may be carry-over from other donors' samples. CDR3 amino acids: CASSLLVQLGTGELFF. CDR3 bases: TGTGCCAGCAGCTTATTGGTGCAGCTGGGCACCGGGGAGCTGTTTTTT.